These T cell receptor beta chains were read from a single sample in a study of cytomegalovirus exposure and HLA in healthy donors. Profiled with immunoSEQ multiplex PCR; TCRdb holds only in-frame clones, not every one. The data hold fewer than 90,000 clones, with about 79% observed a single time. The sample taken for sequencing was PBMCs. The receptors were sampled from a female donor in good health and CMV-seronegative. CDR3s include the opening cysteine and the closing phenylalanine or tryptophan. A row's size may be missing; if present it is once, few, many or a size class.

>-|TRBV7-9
CASSPREEHEQFF
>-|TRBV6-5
CASSYSTSYHEQFF
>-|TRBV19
CASSTLSGGLNTEAFF
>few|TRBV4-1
CASSPPQIRSGTEAFF
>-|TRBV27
CASSFRESGNEKLFF
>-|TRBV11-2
CASSVTSGSVDTQYF
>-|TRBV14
CASSPLNRGEDTQYF
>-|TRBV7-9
CASSPGTGSEGYTF
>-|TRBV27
CASRDRGHHEQFF
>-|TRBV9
CASSVAPGWTGELFF
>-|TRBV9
CASSVGVPDTQYF
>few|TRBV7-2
CASSSRTGGPETQYF
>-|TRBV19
CASSISSGRELAGNEQFF
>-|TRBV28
CASSPGSLGNQPQHF
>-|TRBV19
CASSRGRDSDTEAFF
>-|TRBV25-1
CASSAYSGYEQYF
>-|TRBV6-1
CASSGLLRGGEETQYF
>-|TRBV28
CASSSYRGTRGAFF
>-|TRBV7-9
CASSLRGLANEKLFF
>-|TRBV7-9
CASSLQGMAYEQYF
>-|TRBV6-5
CASRSPGHVRVYF
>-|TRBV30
CAWSSVVQGGTDTQYF
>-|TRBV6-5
CASSYSNWGLRGYTF
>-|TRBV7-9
CASSLGQGADGNTIYF
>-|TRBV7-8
CASSPPGPGARSPNEKLFF
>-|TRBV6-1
CASSEGQGSYGYTF
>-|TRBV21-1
CASISRDYGYTF
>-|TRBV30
CAWNGQVPSYGGYTF
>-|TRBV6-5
CASSPEADTQYF
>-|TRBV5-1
CASSEPTSDEQYF
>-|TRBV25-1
CASSEPRGQETQYF
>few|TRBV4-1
CASSQAGGRGNEKLFF
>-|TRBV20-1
CSAQSTDTQYF
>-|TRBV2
CASSEATGALGAFF
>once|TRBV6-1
CASSVAGSGISYEQYF
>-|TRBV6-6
CASSRGGAYEQYF